What follows describes a single T cell receptor beta chain. No antigen is known for it. This specimen belongs to a study of CD8 T cells in ankylosing spondylitis. For TCR beta, libraries came from quantitative 5'-RACE with molecular barcodes. TCRdb called the 5' RACE reads again in MiXCR, with one record for every CDR3 protein. Of roughly 490,000 distinct CDR3 sequences in the sample, 5.3% are singletons; the top ten hold around 3.5%. Study-wide points: Researchers report that disease-linked clones proved CD8+ and relatively rare in peripheral blood. It appeared that ankylosing spondylitis blood was characterized by a TCR beta motif of eight highly homologous variants. As reported, disease-linked clones showed significant enrichment in matched ankylosing spondylitis synovial fluid. Prior work had noted some motif variants in reactive arthritis blood and synovial fluid.

Sequencing input: blood, either unsorted or a sorted T cell fraction (not recorded which). The TCR sequence derives from a male donor with ankylosing spondylitis.

The CDR3 DNA sequence: TGCGCCAGCTCGCGGGGGGTCCCACCCGAGCAGTACTTC. Encoded protein: CASSRGVPPEQYF. The V and J genes are TRBV10-2 and TRBJ2-7; 8 nucleotides line up with TRBD2. The CDR3 length is 13 residues. V was pared by 8 bases and J by 6 bases, with 9 bases of the junction left unmatched. From germline, CDR1 is WSHSY and CDR2 SAAADI.